Below, 17 T cell receptor beta chains from the same sample are listed, as sequenced in a study of blood T cell repertoires in COVID-19. Data came from immunoSEQ multiplex PCR; TCRdb stores just in-frame clones and leaves some out. The sample has 200,000 to 250,000 clones, 84% seen once. The specimen sequenced was peripheral blood. The receptors originated from a woman older than 75 with active or convalescent COVID-19.

This CDR3 is CASSLSPSSGGNTGELFF. The CDR3, as DNA: TGTGCCAGCAGTTTATCCCCCTCGAGCGGGGGGAACACCGGGGAGCTGTTTTTT. The chain employs TRBV27 and TRBJ2-2; 8 bases match TRBD2. Germline CDR1 is MNHEY and CDR2 is SMNVEV (reference sequence). The CDR3 runs to 18 residues. The junction had 7 bases not matched to a gene; V was cut back by 0 bases and J by 1 base.

J is TRBJ2-3 and V is TRBV5-1, with 8 bases fitting TRBD2. The V and J ends lost 4 bases and 2 bases, in that order; junction bases with no gene match: 6. The CDR3 covers 15 residues. Germline V lookup: CDR1 SGHRS, CDR2 YFSETQ. In DNA form, the CDR3 reads TGCGCCAGCAGCAGTAGCGGGGCAACCACAGATACGCAGTATTTT. This encodes CASSSSGATTDTQYF.

The rearrangement joins TRBV4-1 to TRBJ1-1, with D perhaps TRBD1 (6 bases). Germline CDR1 MGHRA, CDR2 YSYEKL. Deletions cut 1 base from V and 6 bases from J, with 21 bases between. The CDR3 contains 17 residues. The CDR3 reads CASSQAAGTLGLAEAFF. DNA of the CDR3: TGCGCCAGCAGCCAAGCTGCCGGGACACTGGGTCTCGCTGAAGCTTTCTTT.

With respect to this clone: One junction end does not reproduce the germline sequence, and a read error may be involved. The chain carries TRBV7-3 and TRBJ2-2; D perhaps matches TRBD2 (6 bases). The CDR3 has 14 amino acids. Germline values: CDR1 SGHTA, CDR2 FQGTGA. The CDR3 DNA reads TGTGCCAGCGGGCGGGAACCGAACGCCGGGGAGCTGTTTTTT. This translates into CASGREPNAGELFF.

The chain uses TRBV27 and TRBJ1-1, with D possibly being TRBD1 (5 bases). Germline loops: CDR1 MNHEY, CDR2 SMNVEV (reference sequence). With 6 bases removed from V and 4 bases from J, the gap between germline ends came to 15 bases. CDR3 length: 14 residues. The CDR3 DNA reads TGTGCCAGCAGCCACAGGTGGAAGGGCACTGAAGCTTTCTTT. Protein product: CASSHRWKGTEAFF.

This chain links TRBV11-3 with TRBJ1-6, with TRBD1 identical over 7 bases. This CDR3 region has 15 residues. Germline CDR1 is SGHNT and CDR2 is YENEEA. The junction had 7 bases not matched to a gene; V was cut back by 4 bases and J by 7 bases. The CDR3 spells CASSYQGVQNSPLHF. CDR3 sequence (DNA): TGTGCCAGCAGCTACCAGGGGGTACAGAATTCACCCCTCCACTTT.

V usage is TRBV4-3 and J usage is TRBJ1-5; D unresolved. The CDR3 is made up of 13 amino acids. The V gene lost 2 bases and the J gene lost 5 bases, with 7 bases spanning the gap. Germline values: CDR1 LGHNA, CDR2 YSLEER. Written as DNA, the CDR3 is TGCGCCAGCAGCCAAATTCCGGATCAGCCCCAGCATTTT. Translating gives CASSQIPDQPQHF.

V gene TRBV23-1 combines with J gene TRBJ2-1; possibly TRBD1 for D (6 bases). TRBV23-1 is reported as an ORF; its role is uncertain. This CDR3 is built from 12 residues. The V gene lost 2 bases and the J gene lost 9 bases, with 8 bases spanning the gap. This chain's CDR3 is CASSQQGFEQFF. CDR3 sequence (DNA): TGCGCCAGCAGTCAACAGGGGTTTGAGCAGTTCTTC.

This chain links TRBV6-5 with TRBJ1-6; no definite D call. The germline V gene has CDR1 MNHEY and CDR2 SVGAGI. The CDR3 covers 14 residues. V was pared by 0 bases and J by 7 bases, with 7 bases between. CDR3: CASSYSNRNSPLHF. Here the CDR3 DNA reads TGTGCCAGCAGTTACTCCAATCGGAATTCACCCCTCCACTTT.

The chain combines TRBV28 with TRBJ1-6; possible D gene TRBD1, 6 bases. Trimming removed 7 bases from V and 6 bases from J, with 10 bases in between. CDR1 and CDR2 from the germline V gene are MDHEN and SYDVKM. This CDR3 comprises 13 residues. The chain's CDR3 is CASTPRGNSPLHF. The CDR3 DNA is TGTGCCAGCACCCCCAGGGGTAATTCACCCCTCCACTTT.

Here the CDR3 reads CASSLGRGSPLHF. In DNA, the CDR3 is TGTGCCAGCAGCTTAGGCCGGGGTTCACCCCTCCACTTT. The chain employs TRBV11-2 and TRBJ1-6; D is undetermined. CDR3 size: 13 residues. V lost 1 base and J 9 bases, leaving 7 bases between the germline ends. Germline lookup yields CDR1 SGHAT and CDR2 FQNNGV.

This chain links TRBV27 with TRBJ2-2; TRBD1 matches 10 bases. Germline V gives CDR1 MNHEY, CDR2 SMNVEV (reference sequence). The CDR3 runs to 14 residues. Trimming removed 8 bases from V and 6 bases from J; junction bases left unmatched: 6. The CDR3 nucleotides are TGTGCCAGCCGAATCGGACAGGGGGCCGGGGAGCTGTTTTTT. Amino acid sequence: CASRIGQGAGELFF.

The chain recombines TRBV6-4 with TRBJ2-1; D may be TRBD2 (7 bases). Per germline, CDR1 MRHNA and CDR2 SNTAGT. The CDR3 consists of 15 residues. The V and J ends lost 1 base and 5 bases respectively, with 12 bases between them. The CDR3 nucleotides read TGTGCCAGCAGTGACTGGGGGGGCATCAACAATGAGCAGTTCTTC. Its protein product is CASSDWGGINNEQFF.

The chain recombines TRBV5-1 with TRBJ2-5; D gene unclear. V dropped 3 bases and J dropped 5 bases, with 14 bases sitting between them. Per the germline V gene, CDR1 is SGHRS and CDR2 is YFSETQ. The CDR3 covers 14 residues. The DNA for the CDR3 is TGCGCCAGCAGCTCGACGGGTGACTCGGAGACCCAGTACTTC. Translation: CASSSTGDSETQYF. The variable domain in full, completed from reference TRBV5-1 and TRBJ2-5, reads KAGVTQTPRYLIKTRGQQVTLSCSPISGHRSVSWYQQTPGQGLQFLFEYFSETQRNKGNFPGRFSGRQFSNSRSEMNVSTLELGDSALYLCASSSTGDSETQYFGPGTRLLVL.

The V gene is TRBV3-1 (or the pseudogene TRBV3-2), the J gene TRBJ1-2; D not resolved. Looked up from germline, CDR1 is LGHDT and CDR2 is YNNKEL (reference sequence). CDR3 length: 15 amino acids. V dropped 7 bases and J dropped 5 bases, with 20 bases sitting between them. CDR3 region: CASTRGGWGNYGYTF. The CDR3 bases are TGTGCCAGCACCCGAGGAGGATGGGGAAATTATGGCTACACCTTC.

The chain is built from TRBV10-3 and TRBJ1-6; D is perhaps TRBD1 (6 bases). Germline V CDR1 and CDR2: ENHRY, SYGVKD. The CDR3 runs 16 residues. Between the trimmed V and J ends, which lost 0 bases and 7 bases, there was a span of 13 bases. Here the CDR3 reads CAISESATGANSPLHF. The CDR3 region has the DNA TGTGCCATCAGTGAGTCTGCGACAGGAGCAAATTCACCCCTCCACTTT.

The sample holds a few counts of this clone. The chain's CDR3 is CAIRGQQQETQYF. In DNA, the CDR3 is TGTGCCATCAGGGGACAGCAACAAGAGACCCAGTACTTC. The chain carries TRBV10-3 and TRBJ2-5; the match to TRBD1 covers 7 bases. The CDR3 runs 13 residues. V lost 6 bases, J lost 2 bases, and 3 bases stayed unmatched. Germline CDR1 reads ENHRY; CDR2 reads SYGVKD.